The 32 T cell receptor beta chains listed next were all sequenced from one sample in a study of T cells in tumors after PD-1 blockade. Profiling relied on immunoSEQ multiplex PCR, and the TCRdb table lists in-frame clones only, not all of them. The table has around 50,000 clones, 79% seen once. Sequencing used PBMCs, obtained before anti-PD-1 treatment. The receptor set was obtained from a human donor with basal cell carcinoma.

The CDR3 DNA reads TGTGCCAGCGGCCGGACAGGGGCGAGTCAGCCCCAGCATTTT. This gives the protein CASGRTGASQPQHF. The chain joins TRBV6-5 to TRBJ1-5; TRBD1 matches at 9 bases. The J segment lost 6 bases and the V segment lost 8 bases, leaving 8 bases of the junction unmatched. Germline V gene sequence: CDR1 MNHEY, CDR2 SVGAGI. This CDR3 spans 14 amino acids.

This chain joins TRBV6-1 and TRBJ2-3, with 11 bases identical to TRBD2. V lost 2 bases and J lost 4; bases outside the gene matches: 5. This CDR3 is built from 16 residues. Looked up from germline, CDR1 is MNHNS and CDR2 is SASEGT. Here the CDR3 DNA reads TGTGCCAGCAGTGAACGCACTAGCGGGAGATCAGATACGCAGTATTTT. This encodes CASSERTSGRSDTQYF.

The chain combines TRBV4-1 with TRBJ2-7; 7 bases are a match to TRBD2. Germline V CDR1 and CDR2: MGHRA, YSYEKL. The CDR3 has 18 amino acids. J gave up 4 bases and V 1 base, and 16 bases lay outside the gene matches. The CDR3 sequence: CASSQGILRREGRYEQYF. CDR3 nucleotide sequence: TGCGCCAGCAGCCAAGGAATCCTTCGGAGGGAGGGCCGGTACGAGCAGTACTTC.

The chain couples TRBV19 to TRBJ2-7; either TRBD1 or TRBD2 may supply D (6 bases each). V was pared by 7 bases and J by 4 bases, with 14 bases between. CDR1 and CDR2 (germline): LNHDA, SQIVND (reference sequence). The CDR3 runs to 13 residues. DNA of the CDR3: TGTGCCAGTACCTCAGGAGGGGGGTACGAGCAGTACTTC. Translation: CASTSGGGYEQYF.

V gene TRBV9 combines with J gene TRBJ2-2; D not resolved. The CDR3 is 14 amino acids. V lost 5 bases and J 0 bases, leaving 8 bases between the germline ends. CDR1 and CDR2 (germline): SGDLS, YYNGEE. CDR3 sequence: CASRAQSNTGELFF. The CDR3, as DNA: TGTGCCAGCAGGGCACAGTCGAACACCGGGGAGCTGTTTTTT.

This clone was counted once. V usage is TRBV15 and J usage is TRBJ1-1; TRBD1 aligns across 8 bases. The V gene end was trimmed by 4 bases and the J gene end by 5 bases; junction bases not matched to a gene: 3. Germline V gene lookup returns CDR1 LNHNV and CDR2 YYDKDF (reference sequence). The CDR3 extends over 13 amino acids. CDR3 in amino acids: CATSITGGTEAFF. The CDR3 DNA sequence: TGTGCCACCAGCATAACAGGGGGAACTGAAGCTTTCTTT.

V gene TRBV6-5 combines with J gene TRBJ2-7; 8 bases fit TRBD1. Germline loops: CDR1 MNHEY, CDR2 SVGAGI. V shed 7 bases and J 0 bases; nucleotides not matched to a gene: 8. CDR3 size: 15 residues. The DNA for the CDR3 is TGTGCCAGCAATACAGGGGGTATTAGCTCCTACGAGCAGTACTTC. It is translated as CASNTGGISSYEQYF.

The chain links TRBV7-2 to TRBJ2-5; 7 bases are shared with TRBD2. V lost 5 bases and J lost 0; bases outside the gene matches: 6. Germline V CDR1 and CDR2: SGHTA, FQGNSA. This CDR3 spans 15 amino acids. CDR3 nucleotide sequence: TGTGCCAGCAGCCGGGAGGCGACAAACCAAGAGACCCAGTACTTC. This gives the protein CASSREATNQETQYF.

The chain joins TRBV5-4 to TRBJ2-1; the D gene is possibly TRBD2 (7 bases). Trimming removed 4 bases from V and 7 bases from J, with 18 bases in between. Germline V gene lookup returns CDR1 SGHNT and CDR2 YYREEE (reference sequence). This CDR3 region has 15 residues. CDR3 protein: CASSPPRGGANEQFF. CDR3 sequence (DNA): TGTGCCAGCAGCCCCCCCAGAGGGGGGGCTAATGAGCAGTTCTTC.

The J gene is TRBJ2-5, the V gene TRBV9; 9 nucleotides align to TRBD2. V was clipped by 4 bases and J by 4 bases; unmatched bases: 11. The CDR3 extends over 16 amino acids. Germline CDR1 and CDR2: SGDLS and YYNGEE. The CDR3 protein is CASSPWAAGGRETQYF. The CDR3 DNA reads as TGTGCCAGCAGCCCATGGGCGGCGGGGGGGCGAGAGACCCAGTACTTC.

The rearrangement joins TRBV27 to TRBJ2-3, with TRBD1 matching 9 bases. From germline, CDR1 is MNHEY and CDR2 SMNVEV (reference sequence). The V segment lost 7 bases and the J segment 0 bases; nucleotides outside the gene matches: 8. The CDR3 totals 16 residues. The CDR3 loop is CASNTGQGLSTDTQYF. The CDR3 nucleotides are TGTGCCAGCAATACCGGACAGGGGCTAAGCACAGATACGCAGTATTTT.

The CDR3 reads CAIGQGGYNEQFF. Written as DNA, the CDR3 is TGTGCCATCGGACAGGGAGGCTACAATGAGCAGTTCTTC. The chain has TRBV10-3 and TRBJ2-1; 8 positions agree with TRBD1. Per the germline V gene, CDR1 is ENHRY and CDR2 is SYGVKD. This CDR3 is 13 amino acids long. J gave up 3 bases and V 8 bases, and 3 bases lay outside the gene matches.

This chain joins TRBV4-1 and TRBJ2-2; no reliable D call. The germline V and J ends were trimmed by 0 bases and 3 bases, with 11 bases remaining between them. Germline values: CDR1 MGHRA, CDR2 YSYEKL. This CDR3 region has 16 residues. The CDR3 coding sequence is TGCGCCAGCAGCCAAGAACCTCATGTCGACACCGGGGAGCTGTTTTTT. It encodes CASSQEPHVDTGELFF.

This clone was counted only a few times. The V gene is TRBV7-9, the J gene TRBJ1-4; possibly TRBD1 for D (5 bases). CDR3 length equals 17 residues. The germline V gene encodes CDR1 SEHNR and CDR2 FQNEAQ (reference sequence). Deletions cut 5 bases from V and 7 bases from J, with 23 bases between. The CDR3 sequence: CASSLAAPAGRGEKLFF. The CDR3, as DNA: TGTGCCAGCAGCCTCGCCGCCCCGGCAGGGAGGGGTGAAAAACTGTTTTTT.

This rearrangement joins TRBV19 to TRBJ2-7, with 7 bases that match TRBD1. CDR1 and CDR2 (germline): LNHDA, SQIVND (reference sequence). With V trimmed by 6 bases and J by 7 bases, 15 bases remained unmatched. The CDR3 length is 15 residues. CDR3: CASSWDSTFRGEQYF. For the CDR3, the DNA is TGTGCCAGTAGCTGGGACAGCACTTTTCGGGGAGAGCAGTACTTC.

V and J are TRBV28 and TRBJ2-1; 8 positions match TRBD2. In germline, CDR1 is MDHEN, CDR2 SYDVKM. The CDR3 length is 16 residues. J gave up 0 bases and V 6 bases, and 7 bases lay outside the gene matches. The CDR3 DNA follows: TGTGCCAGCAGCTCACTAGCGGAGAGCTCCTACAATGAGCAGTTCTTC. This encodes CASSSLAESSYNEQFF.

J is TRBJ1-1 and V is TRBV6-5; no reliable D call. V lost 7 bases and J lost 6, with 9 bases in between. The CDR3 totals 11 residues. CDR1 MNHEY and CDR2 SVGAGI come from the germline V gene. Here the CDR3 reads CASTVVAEAFF. The CDR3 region has the DNA TGTGCCAGCACGGTAGTCGCTGAAGCTTTCTTT.

This chain connects TRBV10-1 to TRBJ2-1; D is possibly TRBD1 (5 bases). CDR1 is WNHNN, CDR2 SYGVQD, per germline (reference sequence). V gave up 0 bases and J gave up 4 bases, with 19 bases separating them. This CDR3 has 18 residues. CDR3 coding DNA: TGCGCCAGCAGTGAGTCGGACATGTTGAGTAGGGGTTACAATGAGCAGTTCTTC. Its protein product is CASSESDMLSRGYNEQFF.

The V and J genes are TRBV28 and TRBJ1-2, with TRBD1 as a possible D gene (6 bases). The CDR3 runs 15 residues. Germline CDR1 MDHEN, CDR2 SYDVKM. V was cut by 4 bases and J by 4 bases, with 16 bases left in between. The CDR3 nucleotides read TGTGCCAGCAGTTCCCGGCGGGGGGGCGGCTATGGCTACACCTTC. Protein product: CASSSRRGGGYGYTF.

CDR3 bases: TGTGCCTGGAGTGATGGGGGGAACTACAATCAGCCCCAGCATTTT. It specifies CAWSDGGNYNQPQHF. The chain is built from TRBV30 and TRBJ1-5; a possible D gene is TRBD1 (5 bases). The CDR3 has 15 amino acids. Germline V gives CDR1 GTSNPN, CDR2 SVGIG (reference sequence). V was clipped by 1 base and J by 3 bases, with 13 bases between them.

This CDR3 is CASSTRTPWTSYEQYF. The CDR3 DNA reads TGTGCCAGCAGTACCCGGACACCTTGGACTTCCTACGAGCAGTACTTC. The gene calls are TRBV6-2 or TRBV6-3 and TRBJ2-7; D may correspond to TRBD1 or TRBD2 (5 bases each). Germline lookup yields CDR1 MNHEY and CDR2 SVGEGT. The CDR3 runs to 16 residues. V lost 5 bases and J 1 base, leaving 18 bases between the germline ends.

This clone was seen only a few times. The genes are TRBV3-1 (or the pseudogene TRBV3-2) and TRBJ2-3; D is undetermined. Trimming left V 0 bases short and J 7 bases short, with 8 bases between. CDR3 length: 13 amino acids. Germline V lookup: CDR1 LGHDT, CDR2 YNNKEL (reference sequence). DNA for the CDR3: TGTGCCAGCAGCCAAGATAGGAAGTATACGCAGTATTTT. This encodes CASSQDRKYTQYF.

CDR3 loop: CASSLDQRTYNEQFF. The CDR3 nucleotides read TGTGCCAGCAGCTTAGATCAGCGAACCTACAATGAGCAGTTCTTC. V usage is TRBV7-2 and J usage is TRBJ2-1; D is unclear. V was shortened by 1 base and J by 2 bases, with 9 bases between the two germline ends. The CDR3 consists of 15 residues. Germline V gives CDR1 SGHTA, CDR2 FQGNSA.

The chain carries TRBV20-1 and TRBJ1-5; no clear D gene. The ends were cut back, 3 bases at V and 0 bases at J, with 9 bases in the middle. This CDR3 contains 14 residues. Germline-derived CDR1 and CDR2 are DFQATT and SNEGSKA (reference sequence). The CDR3 loop is CSASDPNSNQPQHF. CDR3 bases: TGCAGTGCTAGTGACCCCAATAGCAATCAGCCCCAGCATTTT.

V is TRBV2 and J is TRBJ2-5; D tentatively fits TRBD1 or TRBD2 (7 bases each). Germline V gene sequence: CDR1 SNHLY, CDR2 FYNNEI. This CDR3 region has 14 residues. The V end was cut by 8 bases, the J end by 1 base, with 14 bases between. CDR3 amino acids: CASSGGRGQETQYF. The CDR3 bases are TGTGCCAGCTCAGGGGGGAGGGGCCAAGAGACCCAGTACTTC.

This chain joins TRBV14 and TRBJ1-1; D is uncertain. Germline V gives CDR1 SGHDN, CDR2 FVKESK. The V end was cut by 0 bases, the J end by 1 base, with 6 bases between. The CDR3 totals 14 residues. The CDR3 coding sequence is TGTGCCAGCAGCCAAGAGGGCAGGAACACTGAAGCTTTCTTT. Translated: CASSQEGRNTEAFF.

This chain uses TRBV12-3 or TRBV12-4 with TRBJ2-1; the D is unclear. CDR3 size: 12 residues. The V and J ends lost 6 bases and 9 bases respectively, with 12 bases between them. The chain's CDR3 is CASSPRRSEQFF. The CDR3 DNA reads TGTGCCAGCAGCCCACGGCGGAGTGAGCAGTTCTTC.

The chain is built from TRBV6-1 and TRBJ2-7; maybe TRBD1 (6 bases). Trimming cost V 1 base and J 1 base, with 17 bases left between them. Per the germline V gene, CDR1 is MNHNS and CDR2 is SASEGT. This CDR3 contains 17 residues. CDR3 DNA: TGTGCCAGCAGTGAAGGCCTAGGATGGACAGAGTCCTACGAGCAGTACTTC. Translating it yields CASSEGLGWTESYEQYF.

A few counts support this clone. The rearrangement joins TRBV12-3 or TRBV12-4 to TRBJ1-3; the D is unclear. V was shortened by 7 bases and J by 4 bases, with 11 bases between the two germline ends. The CDR3 totals 13 residues. The CDR3 is CASTRSEGNTIYF. DNA of the CDR3: TGTGCCAGCACGCGGAGTGAAGGAAACACCATATATTTT.

The chain is built from TRBV7-3 and TRBJ1-2; D remains unclear. Germline assignment: CDR1 SGHTA and CDR2 FQGTGA. The CDR3 runs to 15 residues. V lost 3 bases, J lost 0 bases, and 11 bases lay in between. The CDR3 here is CASSFDISSNYGYTF. The CDR3 DNA follows: TGTGCCAGCAGCTTTGATATAAGTTCTAACTATGGCTACACCTTC.

This clone has a handful of counts. The V and J genes are TRBV3-1 (or the pseudogene TRBV3-2) and TRBJ1-6; D perhaps matches TRBD1 (6 bases). Germline CDR1 is LGHDT and CDR2 is YNNKEL (reference sequence). The CDR3 spans 18 residues. V gave up 4 bases and J gave up 0 bases, with 16 bases separating them. CDR3 amino acids: CASSPGVLESSYNSPLHF. In DNA form, the CDR3 reads TGTGCCAGCAGCCCAGGGGTTCTAGAGAGCTCCTATAATTCACCCCTCCACTTT.

The chain has TRBV5-4 and TRBJ2-7; D is unclear. The CDR3 loop spans 14 amino acids. From germline, CDR1 is SGHNT and CDR2 YYREEE (reference sequence). V shed 2 bases and J shed 2 bases, with 11 bases lying between them. The CDR3 protein is CASSLGAETYEQYF. The CDR3 DNA is TGTGCCAGCAGCTTAGGTGCAGAAACCTACGAGCAGTACTTC. Supplemented by reference TRBV5-4 and TRBJ2-7, the full variable domain reads ETGVTQSPTHLIKTRGQQVTLRCSSQSGHNTVSWYQQALGQGPQFIFQYYREEENGRGNFPPRFSGLQFPNYSSELNVNALELDDSALYLCASSLGAETYEQYFGPGTRLTVT.